The 2 T cell receptor beta chains reported below all come from one sample, sequenced in a study of T cell repertoires in cytomegalovirus infection. These receptors have no known antigen. TCRdb used MiXCR to reprocess the reads, holding one entry per CDR3 protein. The sample carries some 920,000 distinct CDR3 sequences, around 29% recorded once. The specimen comprised cultured CD8+ T cells from PBMCs, sampled from culture after CMV antigen stimulation. These receptors came from a human donor in good health (CMV status not recorded). Some clones in this sample may be carry-over from other donors' samples.

This clonotype was observed a handful of times. This chain uses TRBV29-1 with TRBJ2-1; the D gene is possibly TRBD2 (6 bases). The CDR3 contains 13 residues. The V and J ends lost 7 bases and 6 bases respectively, with 16 bases between them. The germline V gene has CDR1 SQVTM and CDR2 ANQGSEA. The CDR3 DNA reads TGCAGCGCCGAAGGGCTAGCGACCAATGAGCAGTTCTTC. Translating it yields CSAEGLATNEQFF.

The chain employs TRBV11-2 and TRBJ2-7, with 8 nucleotides matching TRBD1. J was trimmed by 4 bases and V by 1 base; bases with no gene match: 6. The CDR3 runs 15 residues. Germline lookup yields CDR1 SGHAT and CDR2 FQNNGV. The CDR3 coding sequence is TGTGCCAGCAGCTTAGTACAGGGGGTCAAGTACGAGCAGTACTTC. This codes for CASSLVQGVKYEQYF.